Here is one T cell receptor (beta chain) with its context. Its antigen target is currently unknown. The input lacks base qualities; no much larger clone sits a single base away. The CDR3 has 15 amino acids, counting the end cysteine and phenylalanine. The DNA shown is the 45-base CDR3, in frame from base 1. Reading the germline V gene gives CDR1 LGHNA and CDR2 YSLEER. V loses 4 bases, J loses 1 base, and the germline ends lie 13 bases apart. TCRbeta CDR3 regions were amplified from genomic DNA by means of the immunoSEQ Assay, a bias-controlled multiplex PCR. In the paper's pipeline: The number of nucleated cells in each sample was estimated by amplification of reference gene primers within the assay. Sequence reads were collapsed and filtered to measure the absolute abundance of every unique TCRbeta CDR3 rearrangement. For each sample, productive Simpson clonality was calculated as the square root of Simpson's diversity index across productive rearrangements. In TCRdb, the immuneACCESS table is reduced to in-frame sequences with V and J assigned. These tables do not hold every clone; where another copy was compared, an unresolved V gene accounts for under half, and the others remain unexplained. V, J and clone size were drawn from that table, and D and trimming were deduced from the DNA. The sample data list 300,000 or so clones, and roughly 86% of these were observed just once. Approximately 7.8% of the sample belongs to the ten largest clones.

This entry belongs to a study of blood T cell repertoires in COVID-19 (TCRdb year 2020). Regarding the complete study: The collaborator samples originated in the United States, Italy and Spain and spanned the acute and convalescent phases of COVID-19. The prospective study material was composed of cDNA or gDNA derived from T cells, B-cell-depleted T cells, or PBMCs. A de-identified subject ID, COVID-19 status, age in years and sex were almost always included in the sample metadata. The dataset comprised deeply sampled blood TCRbeta repertoires from subjects exposed to, actively infected with, or recovered from COVID-19. HLA class I and class II types, where available, came from metadata supplied by the sample provider rather than from assay-based typing. The samples were drawn from two sources: the first 160 participants of the ongoing ImmuneRACE study, and 1,254 subjects contributed by 6 global collaborators. The repertoires were released in a freely available public database intended as a resource for research on the immune response to SARS-CoV-2. What the research found in general, with its limitations: How much clinical and demographic metadata was included differed by source and by participant, and the metadata was provided uncurated.

Another Seattle source contributed samples from volunteer blood donors who had recovered from COVID-19. Each collaborating institution followed its own protocols to collect whole blood in K2EDTA tubes. For TCRbeta analysis, collaborator samples were shipped as frozen whole blood, as isolated PBMCs, or as DNA extracted from either sample type. The chain was built from TRBV4-3 and TRBJ2-5, and possibly TRBD2, on 6 matching bases. Sequencing was performed on peripheral blood. The TCR comes from a woman between 45 and 60 years old who had recovered from COVID-19. The CDR3 region: CASSRTGDSQETQYF. The DNA sequence follows: TGCGCCAGCAGCCGAACGGGGGACTCCCAAGAGACCCAGTACTTC.